The rows below give T cell receptor beta chains drawn from one sample of a study of response to subunit inactivated influenza vaccine. A single record per CDR3 protein comes from TCRdb applying MiXCR to the RT-PCR reads. The sample holds 500,000 to 600,000 distinct CDR3 sequences; 15% to 20% are singletons and the top ten take 3%. Sequences were derived from CD4+ T cells sorted from PBMCs, sampled roughly 24 months after vaccination. These receptors were obtained from a man aged 45 to 75 who received an inactivated influenza vaccine. The CDR3 runs from the conserved cysteine through the conserved F or W. A D gene is named only where the DNA matches it firmly. Rows may omit the clone size; those that give it use once, few, many or a size class.

d_call clone_size v_call cdr3_aa
TRBD2 many TRBV12-3/TRBV12-4 CASTSGRANEQFF
TRBD2 . TRBV6-2/TRBV6-3 CASSQPSGTSAGELFF
. once TRBV25-1 CASSEWGLETQYF
TRBD2 . TRBV5-5 CASSHPTSGSAEQFF
TRBD2 many TRBV5-1 CASSYQGLANNEQFF
. . TRBV6-5 CASSYSNLAKGYTF
. . TRBV6-1 CASSEGGLTSYEQYF
. . TRBV9 CASSVGSSRVATEAFF
. . TRBV28 CASSLPWGTSHSYEQYF
TRBD1 . TRBV11-2 CASSFRTGKRVETQYF
. . TRBV7-9 CASSPSSGPLHF
TRBD2 few TRBV20-1 CSARVAGGPYEQYF
TRBD1 . TRBV7-2 CASSRGGGAGYEQYF
. . TRBV5-1 CASSLGPASDTQYF
. . TRBV21-1 CASSNPGLAGNTDTQYF
TRBD1 few TRBV18 CYKAVPGQGFSYEQYF
. . TRBV4-3 CASSQDARPLASLNEQFF
. . TRBV28 CASSLWHEQYF
TRBD2 . TRBV20-1 CSARALRGGSVHFTDTQYF
TRBD2 . TRBV20-1 CSASPSGRETQYF
TRBD2 few TRBV5-1 CASSLALAGGNEQFF
TRBD1 . TRBV11-2 CASSKTGVVTEAFF
. . TRBV4-1 CASSQDLAVTYGYTF